This T cell receptor beta chain comes out of a study of T cells in Graves' hyperthyroidism and ophthalmopathy. Template material for amplifying TCR beta CDR3 regions consisted of RNA transcripts. An initial round of RT-PCR targeting the TCR CDR3 relied on the HTBI primer set. MiXCR was run by TCRdb on the multiplex PCR reads, yielding one entry per CDR3 protein. This repertoire shows 300,000 to 450,000 distinct CDR3 sequences, more than 11% found once; its top ten account for approximately 10%. The study enrolled patients aged 18 to 65 with newly diagnosed hyperthyroidism of under 2 months' duration. This clonotype was picked up many times. Its specificity is not known. The CDR3 has 12 amino acids. V was cut by 2 bases and J by 8 bases, with 6 bases left in between. Overall study results and limits: Most expanded thyroid clonotypes above 0.001 also appeared in blood.

This TCR came from an older woman with Graves' hyperthyroidism. Material: blood. The chain is built from TRBV12-3 or TRBV12-4 and TRBJ2-2; D is ambiguous. The CDR3 region has the DNA TGTGCCAGCAGTTTAAGGCAGGGGGAGCTGTTTTTT. Amino acid sequence: CASSLRQGELFF.